One and the same sample provided the 14 T cell receptor beta chains below, sequenced in a study of chemoradiotherapy in HPV16-positive cancers. Assay used: immunoSEQ multiplex PCR; TCRdb lists only in-frame clones, some missing. In the table there are around 2,300 clones, 75% to 85% of which are singletons. Material: tumor tissue, obtained from a patient who underwent chemoradiotherapy. These receptors came from a human donor with HPV-associated anogenital cancer.

The chain carries TRBV6-5 and TRBJ2-7, with 10 bases aligning to TRBD2. Trimming took 7 bases from V and 0 from J; bases not matched to a gene: 6. The CDR3 extends over 15 amino acids. From germline, CDR1 is MNHEY and CDR2 SVGAGI. CDR3 DNA sequence: TGTGCCAGCACCTTAGCGGGAGGAAGCTCCTACGAGCAGTACTTC. Translated: CASTLAGGSSYEQYF.

The chain combines TRBV7-9 with TRBJ1-6, with a weak D call TRBD1 (6 bases). CDR3 length equals 15 residues. Germline CDR1 is SEHNR and CDR2 is FQNEAQ (reference sequence). V shed 3 bases and J shed 3 bases, with 9 bases lying between them. CDR3 nucleotides: TGTGCCAGCAGCTTGGACAGCTTCTATAATTCACCCCTCCACTTT. Translating gives CASSLDSFYNSPLHF.

V gene TRBV7-9 combines with J gene TRBJ2-7; D is tentatively TRBD1 or TRBD2 (5 bases each). This CDR3 has 16 residues. V lost 2 bases, J lost 4 bases, and 18 bases lay in between. CDR1 SEHNR and CDR2 FQNEAQ come from the germline V gene (reference sequence). The CDR3: CASSLSPPFWGYEQYF. As DNA, the CDR3 is TGTGCCAGCAGCTTATCTCCTCCTTTTTGGGGGTACGAGCAGTACTTC.

The V and J genes are TRBV5-6 and TRBJ2-1; 7 positions agree with TRBD2. This CDR3 is 15 amino acids long. Trimming cost V 1 base and J 4 bases; bases outside gene matches: 5. In germline, CDR1 is SGHDT, CDR2 YYEEEE. This chain's CDR3 is CASSLPGGLYNEQFF. The DNA for the CDR3 is TGTGCCAGCAGCTTGCCGGGAGGACTTTACAATGAGCAGTTCTTC. The variable domain in full, completed from reference TRBV5-6 and TRBJ2-1, reads DAGVTQSPTHLIKTRGQQVTLRCSPKSGHDTVSWYQQALGQGPQFIFQYYEEEERQRGNFPDRFSGHQFPNYSSELNVNALLLGDSALYLCASSLPGGLYNEQFFGPGTRLTVL.

V gene TRBV30 combines with J gene TRBJ2-1; no clear D. The CDR3 has 11 residues. Trimming cost V 3 bases and J 7 bases, with 7 bases left between them. In germline, CDR1 is GTSNPN, CDR2 SVGIG (reference sequence). As DNA, the CDR3 is TGTGCCTGGAGCGCCGGTAATGAGCAGTTCTTC. It encodes CAWSAGNEQFF.

About this clone itself: Other DNA sequences in this specimen translate into the identical CDR3. The chain carries TRBV28 and TRBJ2-1, with TRBD2 matching over 11 bases. The length of the CDR3 is 15 residues. CDR1 and CDR2 (germline): MDHEN, SYDVKM. With V trimmed by 2 bases and J by 4 bases, 1 base remained unmatched. CDR3 in DNA: TGTGCCAGCAGTTTACTAGCGGGAGGTTACAATGAGCAGTTCTTC. Translation: CASSLLAGGYNEQFF. Complete variable domain (other parts from reference TRBV28 and TRBJ2-1): DVKVTQSSRYLVKRTGEKVFLECVQDMDHENMFWYRQDPGLGLRLIYFSYDVKMKEKGDIPEGYSVSREKKERFSLILESASTNQTSMYLCASSLLAGGYNEQFFGPGTRLTVL.

This clone came up a few times. The CDR3 nucleotides read TGTGCCAGCATCAGTACCGGGGAGCTGTTTTTT. Translating gives CASISTGELFF. This sequence joins TRBV2 and TRBJ2-2, with unresolved D. V was clipped by 7 bases and J by 5 bases, with 5 bases between them. Germline V gives CDR1 SNHLY, CDR2 FYNNEI. The CDR3 loop spans 11 amino acids.

This chain links TRBV9 with TRBJ2-5; TRBD2 matches 7 bases. Trimming took 2 bases from V and 5 from J; bases not matched to a gene: 9. This CDR3 is 15 amino acids long. Germline CDR1 is SGDLS and CDR2 is YYNGEE. The CDR3 loop is CASSVWQGGTETQYF. The CDR3 nucleotides read TGTGCCAGCAGCGTGTGGCAGGGAGGGACGGAGACCCAGTACTTC.

The sample holds a few counts of this clone. This chain connects TRBV19 to TRBJ1-5; D is perhaps TRBD1 (5 bases). The V gene lost 6 bases and the J gene lost 0 bases, with 15 bases spanning the gap. Germline V gene lookup returns CDR1 LNHDA and CDR2 SQIVND (reference sequence). This CDR3 is built from 16 residues. This CDR3 is CASSRRTLYSNQPQHF. In DNA, the CDR3 is TGTGCCAGTAGCCGAAGGACACTTTATAGCAATCAGCCCCAGCATTTT. The whole variable domain, filled in from reference TRBV19 and TRBJ1-5, reads DGGITQSPKYLFRKEGQNVTLSCEQNLNHDAMYWYRQDPGQGLRLIYYSQIVNDFQKGDIAEGYSVSREKKESFPLTVTSAQKNPTAFYLCASSRRTLYSNQPQHFGDGTRLSIL.

This chain joins TRBV29-1 and TRBJ1-1; TRBD1 matches 9 bases. The CDR3 contains 13 residues. J lost 6 bases, V lost 4 bases, and 6 bases had no gene match. CDR1 SQVTM and CDR2 ANQGSEA come from the germline V gene. This CDR3 reads CSVAWTGEAEAFF. CDR3 bases: TGCAGCGTTGCCTGGACAGGGGAGGCTGAAGCTTTCTTT.

The J gene is TRBJ1-1, the V gene TRBV5-6, with unresolved D. The CDR3 extends over 13 amino acids. The germline CDR1 and CDR2 sequences are SGHDT and YYEEEE. V was pared by 5 bases and J by 1 base, with 9 bases between. CDR3 nucleotides: TGTGCCAGCAGTCGTACAGAGAACACTGAAGCTTTCTTT. This codes for CASSRTENTEAFF.

The CDR3 nucleotides read TGTGCCACCAGGGCAGGGGTGTTTAATTCACCCCTCCACTTT. Amino acid sequence: CATRAGVFNSPLHF. This rearrangement joins TRBV19 to TRBJ1-6; perhaps TRBD1 as D (6 bases). This CDR3 has 14 amino acids. V gave up 10 bases and J gave up 6 bases, with 16 bases separating them. The germline gives CDR1 LNHDA, CDR2 SQIVND (reference sequence). Looking up the rest from reference TRBV19 and TRBJ1-6 gives the full variable domain: DGGITQSPKYLFRKEGQNVTLSCEQNLNHDAMYWYRQDPGQGLRLIYYSQIVNDFQKGDIAEGYSVSREKKESFPLTVTSAQKNPTAFYLCATRAGVFNSPLHFGNGTRLTVT.

The CDR3 DNA reads TGCGCCAGCAGCTTGAACGGGAACCGGGCCTACAATGAGCAGTTCTTC. Translated: CASSLNGNRAYNEQFF. J is TRBJ2-1 and V is TRBV5-1; D is perhaps TRBD2 (5 bases). The V gene's germline CDR1 is SGHRS and CDR2 YFSETQ. With 1 base removed from V and 2 bases from J, the gap between germline ends came to 13 bases. The CDR3 sequence is 16 residues long.

The rearrangement joins TRBV9 to TRBJ2-5, with 9 bases that match TRBD1. CDR3 size: 14 residues. With V trimmed by 3 bases and J by 5 bases, 5 bases remained unmatched. CDR1 SGDLS and CDR2 YYNGEE come from the germline V gene. CDR3 protein: CASSGGTGLETQYF. In nucleotides, the CDR3 is TGTGCCAGCAGCGGAGGGACAGGGTTGGAGACCCAGTACTTC.